Listed below are T cell receptor beta chains from one sample, sequenced in a study of T cell clonotyping in hematopoietic cell transplantation. Profiled with immunoSEQ multiplex PCR; TCRdb holds only in-frame clones, not every one. This sample has about 27,000 clones, with under 85% found just once. The specimen comprised peripheral blood mononuclear cells, sampled before stem cell transplant. Receptor source: a man aged 45 to 65 with myelodysplastic syndrome. Some clones in this sample may be carry-over from other donors' samples. CDR3s include the opening cysteine and the closing phenylalanine or tryptophan. The D gene is left open where the match is weak.

J: TRBJ2-1
D: -
V: TRBV19
CDR3: CASSILAPSSYNEQFF

J: TRBJ2-7
D: TRBD2
V: TRBV30
CDR3: CAWSGSGSTVYEQYF

J: TRBJ2-6
D: -
V: TRBV30
CDR3: CAWSVGRLSGANVLTF

J: TRBJ2-7
D: -
V: TRBV5-1
CDR3: CASSRGRLEAQYF

J: TRBJ2-7
D: -
V: TRBV29-1
CDR3: CSIEAGPTYEQYF

J: TRBJ2-4
D: -
V: TRBV29-1
CDR3: CSVEGTDVIQYF

J: TRBJ2-7
D: -
V: TRBV7-6
CDR3: CASSQIVNSHSYEQYF

J: TRBJ2-3
D: -
V: TRBV28
CDR3: CASSFGIVSLYTQYF

J: TRBJ1-1
D: TRBD1
V: TRBV4-2
CDR3: CASSQESTGGTEAFF

J: TRBJ1-6
D: -
V: TRBV30
CDR3: CAHGGVGNSPLHF

J: TRBJ2-2
D: -
V: TRBV7-2
CDR3: CASSLGRDGELFF

J: TRBJ1-2
D: TRBD1
V: TRBV6-5
CDR3: CASREGAYGYTF

J: TRBJ1-2
D: -
V: TRBV28
CDR3: CASTRTLGRSYTF

J: TRBJ1-5
D: TRBD1
V: TRBV19
CDR3: CASTWGTGNQPQHF

J: TRBJ2-1
D: -
V: TRBV7-2
CDR3: CASSKQGTEQFF

J: TRBJ1-2
D: -
V: TRBV6-1
CDR3: CASSEDWLERDGYTF

J: TRBJ1-1
D: -
V: TRBV30
CDR3: CAWSGERLRGAEAFF

J: TRBJ2-7
D: TRBD2
V: TRBV4-2
CDR3: CASSQETSSSYEQYF

J: TRBJ2-7
D: -
V: TRBV30
CDR3: CAWRQPPSYEQYF

J: TRBJ2-3
D: -
V: TRBV7-2
CDR3: CASSLPATGASTDTQYF

J: TRBJ1-1
D: -
V: TRBV25-1
CDR3: CASSEWSENTEAFF

J: TRBJ2-3
D: TRBD2
V: TRBV19
CDR3: CASSILGLAGYTDTQYF

J: TRBJ1-1
D: -
V: TRBV6-1
CDR3: CASRAQGDSTEAFF

J: TRBJ2-7
D: -
V: TRBV19
CDR3: CASSIQTGDYEQYF

J: TRBJ2-7
D: TRBD1
V: TRBV28
CDR3: CASSQRTGDPYEQYF

J: TRBJ1-2
D: TRBD1
V: TRBV5-6
CDR3: CASSRSRDRGLDNYGYTF

J: TRBJ1-1
D: -
V: TRBV4-2
CDR3: CASSPGLTEAFF

J: TRBJ2-2
D: -
V: TRBV25-1
CDR3: CASSKGRVTGELFF

J: TRBJ1-1
D: -
V: TRBV29-1
CDR3: CSVDPEAFF

J: TRBJ2-5
D: -
V: TRBV28
CDR3: CASSFTGPSELETQYF

J: TRBJ2-2
D: -
V: TRBV7-8
CDR3: CATTSRSTGELFF

J: TRBJ2-7
D: -
V: TRBV28
CDR3: CASSLTYYEQYF

J: TRBJ1-2
D: TRBD1
V: TRBV20-1
CDR3: CRAGTGLFYTF

J: TRBJ2-7
D: -
V: TRBV6-6
CDR3: CASSYRQDGRYEQYF

J: TRBJ2-3
D: TRBD2
V: TRBV5-6
CDR3: CASSLAGGADTQYF

J: TRBJ2-3
D: -
V: TRBV29-1
CDR3: CSATSTDTQYF

J: TRBJ1-1
D: -
V: TRBV11-1
CDR3: CASSLAELNTEAFF